This TCR beta chain is from a study of human T cells and chemical hapten exposure. Study at large: Patients, predominantly female, presented with alopecia areata, totalis or universalis.

For the library, individual cDNA molecules each received unique molecular identifiers. TCRdb used MiXCR to reprocess the RACE reads, holding one entry per CDR3 protein. Of 300,000 to 450,000 distinct CDR3 sequences in the sample, about 5.1% are singletons; the top ten hold around 2.6%. From germline, CDR1 is MGHDK and CDR2 SYGVNS. Trimming at V came to 0 bases and at J to 0 bases, leaving 2 bases not matched to a gene. This CDR3 region has 16 residues. The time point denotes: pre-sensitization, week 0. The treatment was: therapeutic diphenylcyclopropenone sensitization with weekly scalp DPC. This clonotype was found a few times. Antigen: not known. The study, taken as a whole, reports: Healthy people's immune response may differ from that of the donors, who had alopecia. Expanded TCRs were compared with controls, and the expanded TCRs formed significantly more large CDR3 similarity clusters.

The clonotype originates from a woman aged 50 to 65 with alopecia areata. Some clones in this sample may be carry-over from other donors' samples. The chain couples TRBV25-1 to TRBJ1-3, with 7 bases aligning to TRBD1. The input for sequencing was whole blood, taken in connection with sensitization to the hapten diphenylcyclopropenone (DPC). The CDR3 coding sequence is TGTGCCAGCAGTGAATATGGGACAGCCTCTGGAAACACCATATATTTT. Translating it yields CASSEYGTASGNTIYF.